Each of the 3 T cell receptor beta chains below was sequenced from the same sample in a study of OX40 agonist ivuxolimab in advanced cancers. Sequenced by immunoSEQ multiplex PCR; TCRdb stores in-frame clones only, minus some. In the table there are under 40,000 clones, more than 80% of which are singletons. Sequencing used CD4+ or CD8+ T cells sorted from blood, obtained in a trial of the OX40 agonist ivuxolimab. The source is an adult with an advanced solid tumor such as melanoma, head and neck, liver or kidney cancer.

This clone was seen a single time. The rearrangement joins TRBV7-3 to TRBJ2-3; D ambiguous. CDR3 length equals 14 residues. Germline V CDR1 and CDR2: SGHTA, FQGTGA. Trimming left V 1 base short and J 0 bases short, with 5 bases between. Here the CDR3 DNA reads TGTGCCAGCAGCTTAATCGCCAGCACAGATACGCAGTATTTT. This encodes CASSLIASTDTQYF.

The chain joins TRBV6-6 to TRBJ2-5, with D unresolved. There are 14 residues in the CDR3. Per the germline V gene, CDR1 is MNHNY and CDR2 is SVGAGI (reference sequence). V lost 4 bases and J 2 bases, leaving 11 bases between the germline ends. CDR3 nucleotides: TGTGCCAGCAGTTTAGTGTCAGTACAAGAGACCCAGTACTTC. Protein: CASSLVSVQETQYF.

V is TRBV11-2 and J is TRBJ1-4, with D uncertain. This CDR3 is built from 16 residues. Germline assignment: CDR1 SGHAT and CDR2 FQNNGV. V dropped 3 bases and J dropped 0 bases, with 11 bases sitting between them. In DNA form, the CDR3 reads TGTGCCAGCAGCTTGAGGAGCGGAGCAACTAATGAAAAACTGTTTTTT. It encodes CASSLRSGATNEKLFF.